These T cell receptor beta chains were read from a single sample in a study of T-cell reconstitution after alpha-beta-depleted transplantation in children. MiXCR, run by TCRdb on the PCR reads, gives a single entry per CDR3 protein. The sample records around 480,000 distinct CDR3 sequences, 32% being singletons. The source material was PBMCs from the stem cell graft donor, sampled from the stem cell graft. The receptor set was obtained from a human donor who donated a stem cell graft to a child with aplastic anemia. The CDR3 runs from the conserved cysteine through the conserved F or W. The order of the fields is V gene, CDR3 protein.

V: TRBV29-1; CDR3: CSGRRASGGVAGELFF
V: TRBV10-3; CDR3: CASNRDREGYTF
V: TRBV6-2/TRBV6-3; CDR3: CASKVNGAETYEQYF
V: TRBV5-1; CDR3: CASSPTGTSGDNEQFF
V: TRBV7-6; CDR3: CASSPPGSYEQYF
V: TRBV20-1; CDR3: CSARVGTIRTDTQYF
V: TRBV20-1; CDR3: CSARVGSEQYF
V: TRBV15; CDR3: CATSRVSRRGYNEQFF
V: TRBV20-1; CDR3: CSARQGREKLFF
V: TRBV7-2; CDR3: CASSFAAVYEQFF
V: TRBV2; CDR3: CASRQGGPRIF
V: TRBV20-1; CDR3: CSAPTWSNEQFF
V: TRBV20-1; CDR3: CSARVTVNYGYTF
V: TRBV27; CDR3: CASSFRDVREKLFF
V: TRBV29-1; CDR3: CSVAELAGGLGETQYF
V: TRBV11-1; CDR3: CATGQLSIGGELFF
V: TRBV4-2; CDR3: CASSQEGTSGHNEQFF
V: TRBV20-1; CDR3: CSASKLAEEWYEQYF
V: TRBV6-1; CDR3: CASSLWTGEGYGYTF
V: TRBV7-8; CDR3: CASSLETSYTSTDTQYF
V: TRBV5-6; CDR3: CASSFGTSAGGELFF
V: TRBV30; CDR3: CAWSPRPPEGNTIYF
V: TRBV4-3; CDR3: CASSQGVQGAREKLFF
V: TRBV7-2; CDR3: CASSFALSTDTQYF
V: TRBV4-3; CDR3: CASSLSFRFIDNEQFF
V: TRBV29-1; CDR3: CSVPPAGGPNEQFF
V: TRBV29-1; CDR3: CSVGVAGSSYEQYF
V: TRBV13; CDR3: CASTVPGTANYGYTF
V: TRBV29-1; CDR3: CSVEEFASAYNEQFF
V: TRBV5-6; CDR3: CASSFGGVGGETQYF
V: TRBV5-5; CDR3: CASSPAQGALGYTF
V: TRBV10-3; CDR3: CAISGPGQGNTEAFF
V: TRBV5-1; CDR3: CASRFTLSTDTQYF
V: TRBV20-1; CDR3: CSARDRGTSGRGIYEQYF
V: TRBV5-1; CDR3: CASSPSGGDGQPQHF
V: TRBV4-2; CDR3: CASSQLKAGGMDEQFF
V: TRBV3-1; CDR3: CASSQPPGTSGTRAGELFF
V: TRBV5-1; CDR3: CASSLAGTGISYEQYF
V: TRBV4-3; CDR3: CASSPTSGGILYNEQFF
V: TRBV5-1; CDR3: CASSSRGRNYGYTF
V: TRBV6-2/TRBV6-3; CDR3: CASSYSRKAGGYNEQFF
V: TRBV7-2; CDR3: CASSLALFQPQHF
V: TRBV5-6; CDR3: CASSFDRTSGYNEQFF
V: TRBV29-1; CDR3: CSGGGLTGELFF
V: TRBV7-2; CDR3: CASSFAGINEQFF
V: TRBV6-5; CDR3: CASSYSGVNTEAFF